This T cell receptor beta chain was captured by sequencing in a study of tissue T cells after allogeneic stem cell transplantation (dated 2022 in TCRdb). Study-level background: TCR beta repertoires were profiled across many tissues obtained from research autopsies of patients with and without GVHD, as well as in mouse models of GVHD. The human part of the study was a prospective observational study with no blinding and no randomization. What the work shows at the level of the full study, not this receptor alone: The study did not determine which tissue TCRs were alloreactive or antigen-specific, and some clones might have been persisting host cells. Within patients, how anatomically similar tissues were was a major factor shaping TCR repertoire composition, regardless of disease or transplant status. Few T cell clones were found to be shared across patients, but shared repertoire signatures across patients were revealed in a tissue-specific fashion by motif-based clustering. A small and clinically heterogeneous patient cohort was studied, and sampling depth was acknowledged as a limitation. In both patients and mice, T cells from blood and spleen picked up only a limited part of the TCR repertoire that was detected in tissues.

A remark on this clone: Its cognate antigen has yet to be identified. For this receptor, the gene names and germline sequences are taken from the mouse. The read finishes 1 residue shy of the CDR3 end, and the germline J gene is used to complete it.

Library preparation was by the immunoSEQ multiplex PCR assay. TCRbeta CDR3 sequencing was performed at survey depth by Adaptive Biotechnologies, and CDR3 sequences, V/J genes, productive frequency and template counts were reported. TCR beta CDR3 regions were amplified from genomic DNA instead of RNA. The paper's processing steps were these. Pairwise repertoire overlap between tissues was quantified with Jensen-Shannon divergence, where 1 means complete divergence and 0 identical. Based on pairwise JSD values, tissues were grouped by single-linkage agglomerative hierarchical clustering, and the results were shown as dendrograms. GLIPH2 was run on all patient samples with simulation_depth 1000, kmer_min_depth 3 and cdr3_length_cutoff 8, and groups with more than two unique CDR3s were retained. A standardized tissue-overlap score was calculated by extrapolating Jaccard GLIPH-group overlap across patients to a standard repertoire size of 1000 clones. Linear mixed-effect models, with tissue included as a fixed effect and individual included as a random effect, were used to assess associations of diversity with clinical or experimental variables. TCRdb retrieved this table from immuneACCESS and kept in-frame rearrangements only. Not all clones are present; in checked studies, unresolved V genes account for under half, and no reason is known for the remainder. V, J and clone size reflect that table, while D and trimming were determined from the DNA. In all, the sample holds a few thousand clones, and around 30% of those were seen once. The ten largest clones represent approximately 6.7% of the sample.

Reading the germline V gene (reference sequence) gives CDR1 KGHPV and CDR2 FQNQEV. From its cysteine to its phenylalanine, the CDR3 spans 14 amino acids. Shown are 39 bases from within the CDR3, in frame from base 1. Clipping removes 4 bases from V and 4 bases from J, with 4 as the unmatched junction base count. The time point label of this sample denotes: mouse harvest day 14 after allogeneic transplant. Mouse grafts consisting of 10^7 T-cell-depleted bone marrow cells combined with 10^6 splenic CD5+ T cells were administered by tail vein injection. A major MHC-mismatch B6 (H2b) into BALB/c (H2d) model was used to model mouse GVHD, and tissues were profiled at day 7 or 14. On day 7 or 14 post-transplant, mouse tissues and retro-orbital blood were harvested with separate sterile tools for each animal, and livers were flushed beforehand. Before genomic DNA was isolated with the DNeasy Blood & Tissue Kit, mouse tissues were minced with razor blades in buffered saline.

The rearrangement joined TRBV26 to TRBJ2-7, with 10 bases in between that match TRBD2. Sequencing was carried out using skin. This clonotype originated in a female BALB/c mouse given C57BL/6 T cells with graft-versus-host disease after an allogeneic hematopoietic cell transplant. The CDR3 region: CASSPRLGGYEQYF. The covered CDR3 bases are TGTGCCAGCAGTCCCCGACTGGGGGGTTATGAACAGTAC.